This TCR beta chain appears in the sequencing data of a study of response to subunit inactivated influenza vaccine. Notes on the study in general: After each seasonal influenza vaccination, few new T cells are recruited, the authors suggested.

The J segment lost 1 base and the V segment lost 0 bases, leaving 8 bases of the junction unmatched. CDR1 and CDR2 (germline): DFQATT, SNEGSKA (reference sequence). The CDR3 runs to 17 residues. Using its own MiXCR run on the RT-PCR reads, TCRdb lists one record per CDR3 protein. This table holds about 520,000 distinct CDR3 sequences, approximately 7.7% found once. The sample holds a few counts of this clonotype. The antigen is undetermined. The sample in question was PBMCs from blood, obtained about 24 months after vaccination. This sequence joins TRBV20-1 and TRBJ2-1; 8 bases are a match to TRBD2. This TCR was recovered from a man between 45 and 75 years old who received an inactivated influenza vaccine. This CDR3 is CSARDTSGAKSYNEQFF. CDR3 coding DNA: TGCAGTGCTAGAGATACTAGCGGAGCTAAGTCCTACAATGAGCAGTTCTTC.